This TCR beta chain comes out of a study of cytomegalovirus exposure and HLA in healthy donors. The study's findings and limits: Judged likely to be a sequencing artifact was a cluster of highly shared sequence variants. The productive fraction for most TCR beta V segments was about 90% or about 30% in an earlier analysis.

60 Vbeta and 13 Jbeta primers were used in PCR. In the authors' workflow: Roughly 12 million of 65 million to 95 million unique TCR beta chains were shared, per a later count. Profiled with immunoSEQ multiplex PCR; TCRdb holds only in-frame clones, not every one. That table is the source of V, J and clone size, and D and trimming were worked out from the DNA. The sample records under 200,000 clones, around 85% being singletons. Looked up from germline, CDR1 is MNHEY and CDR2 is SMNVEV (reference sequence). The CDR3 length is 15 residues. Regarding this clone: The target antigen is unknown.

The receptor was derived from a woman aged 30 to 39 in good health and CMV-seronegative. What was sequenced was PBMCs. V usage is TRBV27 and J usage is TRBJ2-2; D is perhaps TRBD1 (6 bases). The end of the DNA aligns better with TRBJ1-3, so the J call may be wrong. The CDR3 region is CASSLDRTSGNTIYF. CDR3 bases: TGTGCCAGCAGTTTAGACAGGACCTCTGGAAACACCATATATTTT.